These 2 T cell receptor beta chains were sequenced from one sample in a study of control samples from healthy donors and cancer patients. The protocol was immunoSEQ multiplex PCR, while the TCRdb copy is restricted to in-frame clones and leaves out a portion. The data show around 29,000 clones, 70% to 80% seen once. What was sequenced was PBMCs. The receptors here all came from a man in his fifties or sixties with head and neck cancer.

The CDR3 is CASSSQGTGEQYF. In nucleotides, the CDR3 is TGTGCCAGCAGTTCACAGGGGACCGGCGAGCAGTACTTC. The chain recombines TRBV28 with TRBJ2-7, with 7 bases that match TRBD1. J gave up 6 bases and V 4 bases, and 6 bases lay outside the gene matches. The germline V gene has CDR1 MDHEN and CDR2 SYDVKM. The CDR3 spans 13 residues.

The chain recombines TRBV18 with TRBJ1-2; 10 bases are a match to TRBD1. The CDR3 loop spans 16 amino acids. The J segment lost 2 bases and the V segment lost 2 bases, leaving 5 bases of the junction unmatched. Per the germline V gene, CDR1 is KGHSH and CDR2 is LQKENI. The CDR3 protein is CASSPYGTGANYGYTF. As DNA, the CDR3 is TGTGCCAGCTCACCATATGGGACAGGGGCCAACTATGGCTACACCTTC.